What follows are 6 T cell receptor beta chains derived from one specimen sequenced in a study of T cell clonotyping in hematopoietic cell transplantation. Produced via immunoSEQ multiplex PCR; TCRdb's table is partial and in-frame only. The sample consists of 30,000 to 45,000 clones, 80% to 90% of them appearing once. Sequencing was carried out using peripheral blood mononuclear cells. These receptor sequences come from a woman between 35 and 50 years old in good health. Some clones in this sample may be carry-over from other donors' samples.

The gene calls are TRBV7-2 and TRBJ2-7; D is possibly TRBD2 (5 bases). The length of the CDR3 is 17 residues. Trimming pared 2 bases from V and 2 bases from J, leaving 19 bases between. The V gene's germline CDR1 is SGHTA and CDR2 FQGNSA. CDR3 nucleotides: TGTGCCAGCAGCTTAAGGTTAGCAAGCGGAAAGACCTACGAGCAGTACTTC. Its translation is CASSLRLASGKTYEQYF. Full variable domain (remainder filled in from reference TRBV7-2 and TRBJ2-7): GAGVSQSPSNKVTEKGKDVELRCDPISGHTALYWYRQSLGQGLEFLIYFQGNSAPDKSGLPSDRFSAERTGGSVSTLTIQRTQQEDSAVYLCASSLRLASGKTYEQYFGPGTRLTVT.

This clone appeared a single time. The chain has TRBV2 and TRBJ1-4; possibly TRBD1 for D (5 bases). CDR3 length: 15 residues. V lost 4 bases and J 0 bases, leaving 9 bases between the germline ends. The germline V gene has CDR1 SNHLY and CDR2 FYNNEI. The CDR3 here is CASSADSTTNEKLFF. Here the CDR3 DNA reads TGTGCCAGCAGTGCTGACAGTACAACTAATGAAAAACTGTTTTTT.

V gene TRBV2 combines with J gene TRBJ1-1; no clear D gene. Germline CDR1 reads SNHLY; CDR2 reads FYNNEI. V shed 3 bases and J shed 11 bases, with 16 bases lying between them. The CDR3 covers 13 residues. The CDR3 reads CASSEGSYGEAFF. The CDR3 bases are TGTGCCAGCAGTGAGGGGAGTTACGGAGAGGCTTTCTTT.

This clone was counted only a few times. The chain combines TRBV7-2 with TRBJ1-1, with a possible D match to TRBD1 (6 bases). Looked up from germline, CDR1 is SGHTA and CDR2 is FQGNSA. The CDR3 is 16 amino acids. Trimming removed 5 bases at V and 0 bases at J, with 16 bases between. CDR3 region: CASSAQGGRMNTEAFF. The CDR3 coding sequence is TGTGCCAGCAGCGCACAGGGAGGTCGAATGAACACTGAAGCTTTCTTT.

The chain carries TRBV28 and TRBJ1-5, with 9 bases that match TRBD1. Trimming cost V 11 bases and J 1 base; bases outside gene matches: 0. This CDR3 has 12 residues. Germline V gives CDR1 MDHEN, CDR2 SYDVKM. CDR3 protein: CAGQGSNQPQHF. In DNA form, the CDR3 reads TGTGCCGGACAGGGGAGCAATCAGCCCCAGCATTTT.

V gene TRBV19 combines with J gene TRBJ2-2; weak D call: TRBD1 (5 bases). CDR1 and CDR2 from the germline V gene are LNHDA and SQIVND (reference sequence). V lost 3 bases and J 8 bases, leaving 13 bases between the germline ends. CDR3 length equals 14 residues. DNA of the CDR3: TGTGCCAGTAGTATTGGGCAGGGTGGTGGGGAGCTGTTTTTT. Translation: CASSIGQGGGELFF.